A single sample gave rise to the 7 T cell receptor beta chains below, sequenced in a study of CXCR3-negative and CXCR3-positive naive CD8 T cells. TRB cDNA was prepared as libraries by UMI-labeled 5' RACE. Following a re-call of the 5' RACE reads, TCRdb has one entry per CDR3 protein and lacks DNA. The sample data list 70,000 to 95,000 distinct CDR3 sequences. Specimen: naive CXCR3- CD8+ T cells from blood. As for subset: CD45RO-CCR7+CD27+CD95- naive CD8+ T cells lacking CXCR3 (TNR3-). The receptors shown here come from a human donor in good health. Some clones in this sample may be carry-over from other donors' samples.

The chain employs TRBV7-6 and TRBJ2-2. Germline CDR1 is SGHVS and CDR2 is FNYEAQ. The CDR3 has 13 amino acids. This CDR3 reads CASSLGEDGELFF.

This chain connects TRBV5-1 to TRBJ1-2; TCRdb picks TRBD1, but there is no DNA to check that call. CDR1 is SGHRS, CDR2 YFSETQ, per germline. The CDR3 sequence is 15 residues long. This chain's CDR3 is CASSLLRTGNYGYTF.

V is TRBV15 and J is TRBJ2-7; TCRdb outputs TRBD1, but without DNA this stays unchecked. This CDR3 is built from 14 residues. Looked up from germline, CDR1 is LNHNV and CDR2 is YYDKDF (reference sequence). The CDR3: CATSWTGQTYEQYF.

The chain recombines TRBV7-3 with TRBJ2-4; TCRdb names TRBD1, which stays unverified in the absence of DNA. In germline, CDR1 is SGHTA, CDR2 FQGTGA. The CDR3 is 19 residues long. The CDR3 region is CAGSPPGPAVKLAKNIQYF.

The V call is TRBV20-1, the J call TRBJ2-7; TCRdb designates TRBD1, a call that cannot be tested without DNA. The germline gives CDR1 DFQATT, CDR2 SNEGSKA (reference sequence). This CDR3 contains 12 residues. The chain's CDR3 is CSAAGEPYEQYF.

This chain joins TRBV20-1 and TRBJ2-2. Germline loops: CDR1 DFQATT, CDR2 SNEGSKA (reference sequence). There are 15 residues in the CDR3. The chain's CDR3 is CSAREDVTSTGELFF.

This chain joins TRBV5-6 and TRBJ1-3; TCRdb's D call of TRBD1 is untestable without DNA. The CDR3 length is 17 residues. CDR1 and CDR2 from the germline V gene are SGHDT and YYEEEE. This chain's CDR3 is CASSSGTGATPGNTIYF.